This T cell receptor (beta chain) was identified during a study of identical twins. Study results and caveats: Abundant beta clonotypes from cord blood had fewer insertions, unlike memory repertoires, which showed none.

This clonotype was detected only a few times. Its antigen is not identified. TCRdb reprocessed the 5' RACE reads with MiXCR, giving one entry per CDR3 protein. The table lists about 700,000 distinct CDR3 sequences, 5.5% to 6.5% of them singletons. V lost 6 bases and J 6 bases, leaving 15 bases between the germline ends. This CDR3 comprises 13 residues. Germline V CDR1 and CDR2: MNHEY, SVGEGT. This TCR came from a man younger than 35 in good health. Sequencing was performed on naive T cells sorted from blood. This chain links TRBV6-2 or TRBV6-3 with TRBJ2-7; a weak D match, TRBD2 (5 bases). CDR3 sequence: CASSLTLAPEQYF. The CDR3 DNA is TGTGCCAGCAGCCTAACCCTAGCCCCCGAGCAGTACTTC.